The following is a T cell receptor beta chain sequence with its context. The sample comes from a study of CD8+ T cells in alopecia areata. About the study: The study gave tofacitinib for 6 to 18 months, then 6 months off drug.

Extracted RNA was reverse transcribed into cDNA, the sequencing template. Measured with immunoSEQ multiplex PCR; TCRdb has only the in-frame clones, and not every one. The table records 200,000 to 250,000 clones, roughly 64% of them present only once. Noted treatment: oral pan-JAK inhibitor, 5-10 mg twice daily. The length of the CDR3 is 12 residues. Trimming left V 5 bases short and J 3 bases short, with 7 bases between. Per germline, CDR1 SGHAT and CDR2 FQNNGV. This TCR was sampled from a human donor with alopecia areata. The sequencing here drew on CD4+ T cells sorted from blood, taken at week 4, from a patient treated with tofacitinib. This chain connects TRBV11-2 to TRBJ1-2; D may be TRBD1 (5 bases). The CDR3 reads CASSPQDYGYTF. For the CDR3, the DNA is TGTGCCAGCAGCCCACAGGACTATGGCTACACCTTC.